These 8 T cell receptor beta chains were all obtained from the same sample, sequenced in a study of cytomegalovirus exposure and HLA in healthy donors. This PCR relied on a set of 60 Vbeta primers and 13 Jbeta primers. Profiled with immunoSEQ multiplex PCR; TCRdb holds only in-frame clones, not every one. This sample has roughly 120,000 clones, with around two thirds found just once. The material sequenced was PBMCs. Every receptor here comes from a man aged 55 to 70 in good health and CMV-seropositive.

In this sample, this clone turned up once. The chain is built from TRBV7-2 and TRBJ2-3, with TRBD2 identical over 9 bases. CDR1 is SGHTA, CDR2 FQGNSA, per germline. The CDR3 totals 13 residues. V shed 5 bases, J shed 8 bases, and the junction held 5 bases outside the gene matches. In DNA form, the CDR3 reads TGTGCCAGCAGCCAAAATAGCGGGGGTACGCAGTATTTT. Translation gives CASSQNSGGTQYF.

The chain recombines TRBV30 with TRBJ1-4; 7 positions agree with TRBD1. CDR1 GTSNPN and CDR2 SVGIG come from the germline V gene (reference sequence). The CDR3 totals 15 residues. Trimming took 5 bases from V and 6 from J; bases not matched to a gene: 12. As DNA, the CDR3 is TGTGCCTGGCAACCCCAGGGCAGGGGGGATGAAAAACTGTTTTTT. Its protein is CAWQPQGRGDEKLFF.

The V gene is TRBV28, the J gene TRBJ2-3; D possibly corresponds to TRBD1 (5 bases). This CDR3 region has 16 residues. V was shortened by 8 bases and J by 5 bases, with 23 bases between the two germline ends. Germline assignment: CDR1 MDHEN and CDR2 SYDVKM. CDR3 nucleotide sequence: TGTGCCAGCGGATCTCCGTTCAGGGTAGTAAGAGATACGCAGTATTTT. Amino acid sequence: CASGSPFRVVRDTQYF.

The chain uses TRBV7-9 and TRBJ1-3, with 8 bases identical to TRBD1. This CDR3 spans 16 amino acids. Germline-derived CDR1 and CDR2 are SEHNR and FQNEAQ (reference sequence). V was clipped by 7 bases and J by 7 bases; unmatched bases: 15. CDR3 coding DNA: TGTGCCAGCACCCACACTAGGACAGGGTTTGGCAACACCATATATTTT. Its translation: CASTHTRTGFGNTIYF.

A few counts support this clone. This chain connects TRBV6-6 to TRBJ2-3; D might be TRBD2 (5 bases). Trimming took 5 bases from V and 7 from J, leaving 16 bases between them. CDR3 length: 14 amino acids. CDR1 is MNHNY and CDR2 is SVGAGI in the germline V gene (reference sequence). CDR3 loop: CASSGVAGMNTQYF. The CDR3 nucleotides are TGTGCCAGCAGTGGGGTCGCGGGCATGAATACGCAGTATTTT.

Only a few counts were recorded for this clone. V gene TRBV5-1 combines with J gene TRBJ1-2, with a tentative D call TRBD1 (6 bases). Trimming left V 4 bases short and J 4 bases short, with 11 bases between. The CDR3 sequence is 13 residues long. Germline CDR1 and CDR2: SGHRS and YFSETQ. The CDR3 reads CASSPTGFYGYTF. The CDR3 DNA reads as TGCGCCAGCAGCCCCACAGGGTTCTATGGCTACACCTTC.

A note on this clone: The junction departs from the called germline gene at one end, perhaps through a read error. The J gene is TRBJ2-2, the V gene TRBV7-7, with TRBD2 as a possible D gene (6 bases). The CDR3 runs 16 residues. Germline V CDR1 and CDR2: SSHAT, FNYEAQ (reference sequence). The CDR3, as DNA: TGTGCTAGCAGCTTAACCCGGGACTTCCTCACCGGGGAGCTGTTTTTT. It codes for CASSLTRDFLTGELFF.

The V gene is TRBV5-6, the J gene TRBJ1-4, with a weak D call TRBD1 (6 bases). CDR3 length: 15 amino acids. Germline CDR1 reads SGHDT; CDR2 reads YYEEEE. Trimming stripped 4 bases from V and 3 bases from J, with 13 bases between. The CDR3 nucleotides read TGTGCCAGCAGCAGCAGGGGTTTAGCTAATGAAAAACTGTTTTTT. Amino acids: CASSSRGLANEKLFF.